These 32 T cell receptor beta chains came from one sample sequenced in a study of cytomegalovirus exposure and HLA in healthy donors. Use of 60 Vbeta and 13 Jbeta primers characterized the PCR. TCRdb's table, derived via immunoSEQ multiplex PCR, lists solely in-frame clones and lacks some. This sample has some 170,000 clones, with approximately 80% found just once. Material: PBMCs. These receptors originate from a female donor in good health and CMV-seronegative.

This chain connects TRBV13 to TRBJ2-5; 12 nucleotides line up with TRBD2. The V and J ends lost 3 bases and 4 bases, in that order; junction bases with no gene match: 15. The CDR3 totals 19 residues. Germline CDR1 is PRHDT and CDR2 is FYEKMQ (reference sequence). The CDR3 region is CASSLGFLAGGPGRETQYF. Here the CDR3 DNA reads TGTGCCAGCAGCTTGGGCTTTCTAGCGGGAGGGCCGGGCCGAGAGACCCAGTACTTC.

The V gene is TRBV10-1, the J gene TRBJ1-1; D not certain. V dropped 10 bases and J dropped 0 bases, with 21 bases sitting between them. The CDR3 runs to 16 residues. CDR1 WNHNN and CDR2 SYGVQD come from the germline V gene (reference sequence). CDR3 loop: CAIEEVVISLNTEAFF. CDR3 DNA sequence: TGCGCCATCGAGGAGGTAGTAATTTCGTTGAACACTGAAGCTTTCTTT.

This clone occurred once. CDR3 protein: CASSEVAGDTQYF. The CDR3 nucleotides read TGTGCCAGCAGTGAAGTCGCGGGCGATACGCAGTATTTT. The chain has TRBV2 and TRBJ2-3; TRBD2 is a possible D gene (5 bases). CDR3 length equals 13 residues. The V end lost 1 base, the J end lost 6 bases, and 8 bases lay between the germline ends. Germline assignment: CDR1 SNHLY and CDR2 FYNNEI.

The J gene is TRBJ2-3, the V gene TRBV6-1; 8 bases match TRBD1. V lost 11 bases and J lost 2; bases outside the gene matches: 12. The CDR3 is 15 residues long. CDR1 and CDR2 from the germline V gene are MNHNS and SASEGT. The CDR3 reads CAGARTGSVTDTQYF. As DNA, the CDR3 is TGTGCCGGCGCCCGGACAGGGTCAGTCACAGATACGCAGTATTTT.

This chain uses TRBV11-2 with TRBJ2-7; D uncertain. Trimming left V 1 base short and J 0 bases short, with 4 bases between. Germline assignment: CDR1 SGHAT and CDR2 FQNNGV. This CDR3 comprises 13 residues. CDR3 nucleotides: TGTGCCAGCAGCTTAGTTCGCTCCTACGAGCAGTACTTC. Protein: CASSLVRSYEQYF.

The chain is built from TRBV9 and TRBJ2-3; TRBD2 matches at 7 bases. The CDR3 length is 17 residues. CDR1 is SGDLS, CDR2 YYNGEE, per germline. The V segment lost 4 bases and the J segment 0 bases; nucleotides outside the gene matches: 11. In nucleotides, the CDR3 is TGTGCCAGCAGCCTGGAATGGGGGGGTCCTAGCACAGATACGCAGTATTTT. It codes for CASSLEWGGPSTDTQYF.

V gene TRBV4-1 combines with J gene TRBJ1-5; 11 bases line up with TRBD1. The junction had 11 bases not matched to a gene; V was cut back by 4 bases and J by 0 bases. The CDR3 covers 19 residues. CDR1 and CDR2 from the germline V gene are MGHRA and YSYEKL. The CDR3 sequence: CASSPTGTGGFDSNQPQHF. The CDR3 region has the DNA TGCGCCAGCAGCCCCACCGGGACAGGGGGTTTTGATAGCAATCAGCCCCAGCATTTT.

The chain links TRBV28 to TRBJ1-2; weak D call: TRBD1 (6 bases). The CDR3 contains 13 residues. V was pared by 5 bases and J by 3 bases, with 10 bases between. Germline lookup yields CDR1 MDHEN and CDR2 SYDVKM. The CDR3 is CASSPQGYYGYTF. CDR3 nucleotides: TGTGCCAGCAGTCCACAGGGTTACTATGGCTACACCTTC.

The rearrangement links TRBV2 to TRBJ2-7; TRBD2 matches at 12 bases. The CDR3 has 15 residues. CDR1 is SNHLY, CDR2 FYNNEI, per germline. V was pared by 8 bases and J by 6 bases, with 11 bases of the junction left unmatched. CDR3 amino acids: CASGGTSGSGLEQYF. The CDR3 DNA reads TGTGCCAGCGGCGGGACTAGCGGGTCCGGACTCGAGCAGTACTTC. Using reference TRBV2 and TRBJ2-7 for the parts outside the CDR3, the full variable domain is EPEVTQTPSHQVTQMGQEVILRCVPISNHLYFYWYRQILGQKVEFLVSFYNNEISEKSEIFDDQFSVERPDGSNFTLKIRSTKLEDSAMYFCASGGTSGSGLEQYFGPGTRLTVT.

The chain links TRBV5-1 to TRBJ2-5, with D perhaps TRBD1 (6 bases). CDR3 size: 16 residues. V gave up 4 bases and J gave up 4 bases, with 20 bases separating them. CDR1 and CDR2 from the germline V gene are SGHRS and YFSETQ. CDR3 sequence: CASSVGTPQVGETQYF. The DNA of the CDR3 is TGCGCCAGCAGCGTCGGGACACCTCAAGTCGGAGAGACCCAGTACTTC.

The chain combines TRBV5-8 with TRBJ2-1, with 7 bases matching TRBD1. Germline trimming cut 4 bases from V and 8 bases from J; bases unmatched to any gene: 12. The CDR3 spans 15 residues. Germline V gene data show CDR1 as SGHTS and CDR2 as YDEGEE. CDR3 amino acids: CASSETGNGSDEQFF. DNA of the CDR3: TGTGCCAGCAGCGAGACAGGGAACGGGTCGGATGAGCAGTTCTTC.

The chain employs TRBV11-3 and TRBJ2-1; D gene ambiguous. CDR1 is SGHNT and CDR2 is YENEEA in the germline V gene. The CDR3 runs to 12 residues. V gave up 1 base and J gave up 15 bases, with 13 bases separating them. As DNA, the CDR3 is TGTGCCAGCAGCTTAGGCGGCTCAGTGATGTTCTTC. This gives the protein CASSLGGSVMFF.

The rearrangement joins TRBV10-3 to TRBJ2-5; D not certain. Matching the DNA end better, TRBJ2-7 makes the J call doubtful. The germline V gene has CDR1 ENHRY and CDR2 SYGVKD. The CDR3 covers 11 residues. The CDR3 sequence: CAISDVYEQYF. DNA for the CDR3: TGTGCCATCAGTGACGTCTACGAGCAGTACTTC.

About this clone: The sample carries other DNA sequences with the same CDR3. J is TRBJ2-2 and V is TRBV6-6; 8 nucleotides align to TRBD2. In germline, CDR1 is MNHNY, CDR2 SVGAGI (reference sequence). The CDR3 totals 15 residues. After removal of 6 bases from V and 4 bases from J, the junction contained 7 bases not matched to a gene. The CDR3 DNA reads as TGTGCCAGCAGCTATGCGGGAGGAAGCACCGGGGAGCTGTTTTTT. Encoded protein: CASSYAGGSTGELFF.

The J gene is TRBJ2-3, the V gene TRBV18; tentative D call: TRBD2 (5 bases). Germline CDR1 is KGHSH and CDR2 is LQKENI. V was clipped by 6 bases and J by 2 bases, with 12 bases between them. The CDR3 totals 14 residues. The CDR3 nucleotides read TGTGCCAGCTCCACGGACTTGTACACAGATACGCAGTATTTT. Its translation is CASSTDLYTDTQYF.

This clone came up many times. The rearrangement joins TRBV19 to TRBJ2-1; 7 bases are a match to TRBD2. J was trimmed by 2 bases and V by 0 bases; bases with no gene match: 4. The CDR3 is made up of 16 amino acids. Per the germline V gene, CDR1 is LNHDA and CDR2 is SQIVND (reference sequence). In DNA form, the CDR3 reads TGTGCCAGTAGTATAGATCCGGGGGGAACCTACAATGAGCAGTTCTTC. It is translated as CASSIDPGGTYNEQFF.

This clone was observed a single time. The chain combines TRBV7-3 with TRBJ2-1, with a possible D match to TRBD2 (6 bases). This CDR3 is built from 16 residues. CDR1 is SGHTA and CDR2 is FQGTGA in the germline V gene. V lost 5 bases, J lost 0 bases, and 14 bases lay in between. The CDR3 protein is CASSPGGPSSYNEQFF. CDR3 DNA sequence: TGTGCCAGCAGCCCCGGAGGGCCTAGCTCCTACAATGAGCAGTTCTTC.

In its sample, this clone was seen a few times. The chain uses TRBV23-1 and TRBJ1-6; tentative D call: TRBD1 (5 bases). TRBV23-1 qualifies as an ORF whose function is uncertain. Trimming cost V 7 bases and J 9 bases, with 22 bases left between them. The CDR3 sequence is 16 residues long. As DNA, the CDR3 is TGCGCCAGCATAGTAGTCCGGCAGGGAGGTAGTTCACCCCTCCACTTT. Protein product: CASIVVRQGGSSPLHF.

Details on this clone: One end of the junction fails to match germline, which may point to a read error. This chain connects TRBV19 to TRBJ1-1, with D perhaps matching TRBD1 (6 bases). The germline V gene encodes CDR1 LNHDA and CDR2 SQIVND (reference sequence). The length of the CDR3 is 18 residues. The CDR3 region is CASSKGEQEGTPNTEAFF. CDR3 in DNA: TGTGCCAGTAGTAAGGGAGAGCAAGAGGGGACACCGAACACCGAAGCTTTCTTT. Using reference TRBV19 and TRBJ1-1 for the parts outside the CDR3, the full variable domain is DGGITQSPKYLFRKEGQNVTLSCEQNLNHDAMYWYRQDPGQGLRLIYYSQIVNDFQKGDIAEGYSVSREKKESFPLTVTSAQKNPTAFYLCASSKGEQEGTPNTEAFFGQGTRLTVV.

The table lists this clone with a few counts. This same CDR3 is encoded by further DNA sequences in the sample. V gene TRBV5-1 combines with J gene TRBJ1-4; 10 nucleotides match TRBD1. The CDR3 contains 15 residues. From germline, CDR1 is SGHRS and CDR2 YFSETQ. The V gene end was trimmed by 3 bases and the J gene end by 8 bases; junction bases not matched to a gene: 7. CDR3 coding DNA: TGCGCCAGCAGCTCCTCCGGGACAGGGGTCGAAAAACTGTTTTTT. Translation gives CASSSSGTGVEKLFF.

Here the CDR3 reads CASSLGSFSTAEQFF. CDR3 nucleotides: TGTGCCAGCAGCTTAGGCTCTTTTAGCACCGCTGAGCAGTTCTTC. This chain links TRBV7-3 with TRBJ2-1, with no clear D. Trimming removed 2 bases at V and 9 bases at J, with 17 bases between. This CDR3 region has 15 residues. The germline V gene has CDR1 SGHTA and CDR2 FQGTGA.

This sequence joins TRBV5-1 and TRBJ2-3, with TRBD2 matching 10 bases. The CDR3 has 15 amino acids. Unmatched junction bases numbered 7, after V lost 4 bases and J lost 5 bases. Germline V gene data show CDR1 as SGHRS and CDR2 as YFSETQ. CDR3 sequence reads: CASSPKRGGVDTQYF. DNA of the CDR3: TGCGCCAGCAGCCCAAAGCGGGGGGGAGTAGATACGCAGTATTTT.

The chain is built from TRBV27 and TRBJ1-1, with D unresolved. This CDR3 is 12 amino acids long. Germline V lookup: CDR1 MNHEY, CDR2 SMNVEV (reference sequence). V shed 5 bases and J shed 2 bases, with 6 bases lying between them. DNA for the CDR3: TGTGCCAGCAGTACAACAAACACTGAAGCTTTCTTT. Encoded protein: CASSTTNTEAFF.

This chain joins TRBV6-6 and TRBJ1-1; TRBD1 is a possible D gene (5 bases). Trimming shortened V by 9 bases and J by 5 bases, and 16 bases separated the two germline ends. This CDR3 region has 13 residues. Germline V gives CDR1 MNHNY, CDR2 SVGAGI (reference sequence). The CDR3 nucleotides are TGTGCCAGTGCCCAGGGTTTGAGGACTGAAGCTTTCTTT. Translating gives CASAQGLRTEAFF.

The chain uses TRBV2 and TRBJ2-5, with 9 bases matching TRBD1. With the DNA end fitting TRBJ2-7 better, the J assignment may be wrong. The CDR3 totals 13 residues. CDR1 and CDR2 (germline): SNHLY, FYNNEI. For the CDR3, the DNA is TGTGCCAGCGGGACAGGGACTTCCTACGAGCAGTACTTC. Translation: CASGTGTSYEQYF.

In its sample, this clone was seen a few times. This CDR3 reads CASSGTGSRTGELFF. The CDR3 nucleotides are TGTGCCAGCAGTGGGACAGGGTCCCGGACCGGGGAGCTGTTTTTT. This sequence joins TRBV6-6 and TRBJ2-2; TRBD1 aligns across 9 bases. The trim removed 5 bases at V and 5 bases at J, leaving 6 bases unmatched. This CDR3 is built from 15 residues. CDR1 is MNHNY and CDR2 is SVGAGI in the germline V gene (reference sequence).

This clone was picked up a small number of times. The J gene is TRBJ1-6, the V gene TRBV7-2; no definite D call. CDR1 SGHTA and CDR2 FQGNSA come from the germline V gene. Trimming took off 6 bases at V and 6 bases at J, with 12 bases between the two ends. The CDR3 has 14 amino acids. This CDR3 reads CASRIAMVNSPLHF. As DNA, the CDR3 is TGTGCCAGCAGGATAGCGATGGTTAATTCACCCCTCCACTTT.

The chain uses TRBV7-7 and TRBJ2-5; D call uncertain. Germline assignment: CDR1 SSHAT and CDR2 FNYEAQ (reference sequence). The V end was cut by 5 bases, the J end by 1 base, with 14 bases between. The CDR3 consists of 15 residues. This CDR3 reads CASSPLPGSQETQYF. The CDR3 region has the DNA TGTGCCAGCAGCCCCCTGCCCGGGTCCCAAGAGACCCAGTACTTC.

The CDR3 reads CASSQAASGYEQYF. In DNA, the CDR3 is TGCGCCAGCAGCCAAGCGGCTAGCGGCTACGAGCAGTACTTC. J is TRBJ2-7 and V is TRBV4-3; 7 nucleotides match TRBD2. V lost 1 base to trimming and J lost 3 bases; unmatched junction nucleotides: 3. The V gene's germline CDR1 is LGHNA and CDR2 YSLEER. This CDR3 has 14 residues.

This chain connects TRBV9 to TRBJ2-2; possible D gene TRBD1, 6 bases. V was trimmed by 3 bases and J by 2 bases, leaving 17 bases between them. This CDR3 spans 17 amino acids. CDR1 and CDR2 from the germline V gene are SGDLS and YYNGEE. The DNA for the CDR3 is TGTGCCAGCAGCGAGGGGCCCCCGGGACACAACACCGGGGAGCTGTTTTTT. Translated: CASSEGPPGHNTGELFF.

This clone was seen a handful of times. The chain employs TRBV19 and TRBJ2-1, with D perhaps matching TRBD1 (5 bases). The length of the CDR3 is 14 residues. Trimming cost V 3 bases and J 8 bases, with 14 bases left between them. Germline values: CDR1 LNHDA, CDR2 SQIVND (reference sequence). For the CDR3, the DNA is TGTGCCAGTAGTATCAGGGAATCTAGTTATGAGCAGTTCTTC. Residues: CASSIRESSYEQFF. Combining the CDR3 with reference TRBV19 and TRBJ2-1 gives the whole variable domain DGGITQSPKYLFRKEGQNVTLSCEQNLNHDAMYWYRQDPGQGLRLIYYSQIVNDFQKGDIAEGYSVSREKKESFPLTVTSAQKNPTAFYLCASSIRESSYEQFFGPGTRLTVL.

The chain is built from TRBV7-2 and TRBJ1-1; D is unclear. CDR3 size: 14 residues. The germline gives CDR1 SGHTA, CDR2 FQGNSA. V lost 1 base and J 1 base, leaving 7 bases between the germline ends. The CDR3 sequence is CASSLGFGNTEAFF. Here the CDR3 DNA reads TGTGCCAGCAGCTTAGGATTCGGGAACACTGAAGCTTTCTTT.